This section outlines one T cell receptor (beta chain) sequence together with its context. This sample is part of a study of CD8 T cells in Susac syndrome. The authors reverse transcribed 0.5 to 1 ug RNA with random hexamers. In TCRdb, the immunoSEQ multiplex PCR reads were re-called with MiXCR into one record per CDR3 protein. The data contain 150,000 to 200,000 distinct CDR3 sequences, around 96% of them singletons. The sequence derives from a human donor in good health. What was sequenced was CD4+ T cells from PBMCs.

CDR3 protein: CASRRAGRLGYTF. CDR3 coding DNA: TGTGCAAGTCGCCGGGCGGGCAGGCTTGGCTACACCTTC. The chain links TRBV12-2 to TRBJ1-2. TRBV12-2 is noted as a pseudogene. The CDR3 sequence is 13 residues long.